This T cell receptor beta chain was recovered during a study of cytomegalovirus exposure and HLA in healthy donors. For this clone: Its matching antigen is unknown.

General observations from the study: Cytomegalovirus status, reportedly, was diagnosed with high specificity and sensitivity by the classifier. The authors confirmed in vitro that a few CMV-associated chains were specific for CMV antigens.

Clones were read by immunoSEQ multiplex PCR, and TCRdb kept only the in-frame ones, dropping some. The repertoire consists of 200,000 or so clones, with roughly 88% occurring once and the leading ten covering over 10%. The receptor was isolated from a woman between 25 and 40 years old in good health and CMV-seropositive. The sample comprised PBMCs.

In DNA, the CDR3 is TGTGCCAGCAGTTACTCCCCAGGGGGCACAGATACGCAGTATTTT. Protein product: CASSYSPGGTDTQYF. V usage is TRBV6-5 and J usage is TRBJ2-3, with a possible D match to TRBD1 (6 bases). Trimming shortened V by 0 bases and J by 1 base, and 8 bases separated the two germline ends. CDR1 is MNHEY, CDR2 SVGAGI, per germline. The CDR3 consists of 15 residues.